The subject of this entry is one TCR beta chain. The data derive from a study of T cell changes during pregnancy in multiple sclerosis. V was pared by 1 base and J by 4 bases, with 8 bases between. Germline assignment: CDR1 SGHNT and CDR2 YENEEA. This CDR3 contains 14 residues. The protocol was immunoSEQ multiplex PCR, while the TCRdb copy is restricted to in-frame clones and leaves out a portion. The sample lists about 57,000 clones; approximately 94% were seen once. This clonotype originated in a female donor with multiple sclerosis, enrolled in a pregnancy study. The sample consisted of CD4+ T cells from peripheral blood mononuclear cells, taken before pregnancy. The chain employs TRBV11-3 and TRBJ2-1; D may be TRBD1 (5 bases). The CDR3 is CASSLGAGYNEQFF. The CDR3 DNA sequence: TGTGCCAGCAGCTTAGGGGCAGGGTACAATGAGCAGTTCTTC.